Below are 15 T cell receptor beta chains sequenced from a single sample in a study of metastatic and nonmetastatic thyroid tumors. TCRdb re-clonotyped the PCR reads via MiXCR. The sample shows tens of thousands of clones, more than 15% of them seen only once. No treatment had been given to any patient before thyroid surgery. Sequencing was carried out using blood. The source of these receptors is a female donor with papillary thyroid cancer or a benign thyroid nodule (not recorded which). Some clones in this sample may be carry-over from other donors' samples.

This clone was detected only a few times. One end of the junction fails to match germline, which may point to a read error. The CDR3, as DNA: TGTGCCAGCGCTAGCGGGAGTGGTAATGGGCAGTTCTTC. Translating gives CASASGSGNGQFF. The rearrangement uses TRBV6-1 and TRBJ2-1; TRBD2 aligns across 10 bases. This CDR3 region has 13 residues. Germline CDR1 reads MNHNS; CDR2 reads SASEGT.

This clone was recorded a few times. This may stem from a read error, because a much larger clone lies one nucleotide away. This sequence joins TRBV5-6 and TRBJ1-2; TRBD1 might be the D (5 bases). This CDR3 is 15 amino acids long. Germline V gene lookup returns CDR1 SGHDT and CDR2 YYEEEE. CDR3 sequence reads: CASSLAEGWNYVYTF. In nucleotides, the CDR3 is TGTGCCAGCAGCTTGGCGGAGGGGTGGAACTATGTCTACACCTTC.

At least ten counts were recorded for this clone. J is TRBJ2-2 and V is TRBV4-3; 7 positions match TRBD2. The CDR3 extends over 16 amino acids. Looked up from germline, CDR1 is LGHNA and CDR2 is YSLEER. After removal of 1 base from V and 7 bases from J, the junction contained 9 bases not matched to a gene. CDR3 nucleotide sequence: TGCGCCAGCAGCCAAGGGGGGAGTAGCGGGTTCGGGGAGCTGTTTTTT. Amino acid sequence: CASSQGGSSGFGELFF.

This clone occurred many times. The J gene is TRBJ1-1, the V gene TRBV5-1, with D tentatively TRBD1 (6 bases). Germline CDR1 SGHRS, CDR2 YFSETQ. The length of the CDR3 is 13 residues. V was pared by 4 bases and J by 7 bases, with 14 bases between. CDR3 amino acids: CASSPDSLLEAFF. The CDR3 region has the DNA TGCGCCAGCAGCCCGGACAGCCTACTTGAAGCTTTCTTT. Drawing the rest from reference TRBV5-1 and TRBJ1-1, the complete variable domain is KAGVTQTPRYLIKTRGQQVTLSCSPISGHRSVSWYQQTPGQGLQFLFEYFSETQRNKGNFPGRFSGRQFSNSRSEMNVSTLELGDSALYLCASSPDSLLEAFFGQGTRLTVV.

V and J are TRBV10-3 and TRBJ2-1; perhaps TRBD2 as D (6 bases). The ends were cut back, 4 bases at V and 2 bases at J, with 18 bases in the middle. Germline-derived CDR1 and CDR2 are ENHRY and SYGVKD. CDR3 length equals 17 residues. The CDR3 DNA follows: TGTGCCATCAGTGGAAGCTGGAGGGCCTCTACCTACAATGAGCAGTTCTTC. It translates to CAISGSWRASTYNEQFF.

This clone was counted many times. V usage is TRBV5-1 and J usage is TRBJ1-4; weak D call: TRBD1 (6 bases). Germline V gives CDR1 SGHRS, CDR2 YFSETQ. CDR3 length equals 15 residues. V lost 4 bases to trimming and J lost 5 bases, with 15 bases between them. For the CDR3, the DNA is TGCGCCAGCAGCGACCCGACAGGCTCCAATGAAAAACTGTTTTTT. Translated, it gives CASSDPTGSNEKLFF.

This clone is medium-sized by share. This chain connects TRBV6-5 to TRBJ2-7; D is undetermined. This CDR3 region has 13 residues. V lost 0 bases and J lost 6, with 9 bases in between. Germline CDR1 is MNHEY and CDR2 is SVGAGI. CDR3 sequence: CASSYSSEREQYF. The DNA of the CDR3 is TGTGCCAGCAGTTACTCCTCAGAACGCGAGCAGTACTTC.

Ten or more counts support this clone. The chain joins TRBV28 to TRBJ1-1; D perhaps matches TRBD1 (5 bases). The CDR3 runs 12 residues. The germline gives CDR1 MDHEN, CDR2 SYDVKM. V lost 5 bases and J 5 bases, leaving 9 bases between the germline ends. The DNA for the CDR3 is TGTGCCAGCAGTCAGGGTTGGACTGAAGCTTTCTTT. Its protein product is CASSQGWTEAFF. Using reference TRBV28 and TRBJ1-1 for the parts outside the CDR3, the full variable domain is DVKVTQSSRYLVKRTGEKVFLECVQDMDHENMFWYRQDPGLGLRLIYFSYDVKMKEKGDIPEGYSVSREKKERFSLILESASTNQTSMYLCASSQGWTEAFFGQGTRLTVV.

This clone was seen repeatedly, ten times or more. The chain is built from TRBV15 and TRBJ2-5, with D unresolved. The CDR3 sequence is 13 residues long. Trimming removed 5 bases from V and 4 bases from J, with 11 bases in between. Germline lookup yields CDR1 LNHNV and CDR2 YYDKDF (reference sequence). In DNA form, the CDR3 reads TGTGCCACCAGCCAAAACAAGGGAGAGACCCAGTACTTC. This translates into CATSQNKGETQYF.

Worth noting for this clone: A much larger clone differs by one base, so this may be a read error. CDR3 in amino acids: CSSIAGISSYNEQFF. In nucleotides, the CDR3 is TGCAGCTCCATAGCGGGTATAAGCTCCTACAATGAGCAGTTCTTC. This rearrangement joins TRBV29-1 to TRBJ2-1; 7 positions match TRBD2. The ends lost 8 bases at V and 0 bases at J; junction bases unmatched: 10. Looked up from germline, CDR1 is SQVTM and CDR2 is ANQGSEA. This CDR3 has 15 residues.

This clone was detected many times. The chain recombines TRBV2 with TRBJ1-2; D is undetermined. This CDR3 contains 15 residues. Trimming pared 7 bases from V and 1 base from J, leaving 16 bases between. Germline assignment: CDR1 SNHLY and CDR2 FYNNEI. CDR3 loop: CASTPHGLLNYGYTF. The CDR3 DNA is TGTGCCAGCACCCCTCACGGACTTCTTAACTATGGCTACACCTTC.

This clone showed up many times. The V and J genes are TRBV6-4 and TRBJ2-6; 8 nucleotides line up with TRBD1. Germline V gene sequence: CDR1 MRHNA, CDR2 SNTAGT. V lost 2 bases, J lost 1 base, and 7 bases stayed unmatched. This CDR3 comprises 18 residues. CDR3: CASSDAGQGLSGANVLTF. The CDR3 nucleotides are TGTGCCAGCAGTGACGCTGGACAGGGTCTTTCTGGGGCCAACGTCCTGACTTTC.

At least ten counts were recorded for this clone. The chain has TRBV20-1 and TRBJ2-1; 11 bases map to TRBD2. The junction had 5 bases not matched to a gene; V was cut back by 0 bases and J by 4 bases. The CDR3 has 16 residues. In germline, CDR1 is DFQATT, CDR2 SNEGSKA (reference sequence). In DNA, the CDR3 is TGCAGTGCTAGAGACCTGGGACTAGCGGAATACAATGAGCAGTTCTTC. It yields the protein CSARDLGLAEYNEQFF.

This clone has at least ten counts. The chain joins TRBV5-4 to TRBJ2-7; D is undetermined. The CDR3 is made up of 11 amino acids. In germline, CDR1 is SGHNT, CDR2 YYREEE (reference sequence). V dropped 3 bases and J dropped 6 bases, with 7 bases sitting between them. The CDR3 sequence is CASSSLGEQYF. In nucleotides, the CDR3 is TGTGCCAGCAGCTCCTTAGGCGAGCAGTACTTC.

In this sample, this clone turned up many times. V usage is TRBV2 and J usage is TRBJ2-3, with 7 bases aligning to TRBD2. After removal of 4 bases from V and 4 bases from J, the junction contained 5 bases not matched to a gene. CDR3 length: 14 residues. CDR1 and CDR2 from the germline V gene are SNHLY and FYNNEI. The DNA for the CDR3 is TGTGCCAGCAGTGGGAGCGGGACGCCAGATACGCAGTATTTT. Its translation: CASSGSGTPDTQYF.